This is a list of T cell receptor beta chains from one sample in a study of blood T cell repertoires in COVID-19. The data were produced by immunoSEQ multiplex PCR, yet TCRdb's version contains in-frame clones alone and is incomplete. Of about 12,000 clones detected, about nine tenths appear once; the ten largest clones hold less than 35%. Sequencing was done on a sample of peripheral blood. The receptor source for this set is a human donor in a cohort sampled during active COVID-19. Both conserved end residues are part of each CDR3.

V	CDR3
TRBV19	CASSIYGGTEAFF
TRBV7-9	CASSSGYNPSTDTQYF
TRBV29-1	CSVLIGAGGTQYF
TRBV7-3	CASSRDRGSYNEQFF
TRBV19	CASSDKGSVGRQPQHF
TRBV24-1	CATRSSGGLNEQYF
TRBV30	CAWSVGRGSGYTF
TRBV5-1	CASSQGTGPFETQYF
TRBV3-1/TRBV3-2	CASRLAGAPQETQYF
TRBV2	CASSGETGVEQYF
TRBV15	CATSREEGDGYTF
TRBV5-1	CASTSSVTSGSDTQYF
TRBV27	CASRTGQGLWQPQHF
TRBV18	CASSLAGGAGFYEQYF
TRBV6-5	CASRGAGGQPQHF
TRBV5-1	CASSFHPTRENNEQFF
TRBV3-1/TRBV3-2	CASSQRDSYNEQFF
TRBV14	CASSQVSGTGGEETQYF
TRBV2	CASSQDREETQYF
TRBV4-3	CASSPSRIGSSGNTIYF
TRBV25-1	CASRTSGSYNEQFF
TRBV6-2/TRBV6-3	CASSNGLAGETQYF
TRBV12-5	CASSLEGAGEKLFF
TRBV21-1	CASTHTPNTGELFF
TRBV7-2	CASTSGVEQFF
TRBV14	CASSQVTGWNYGYTF
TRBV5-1	CASSMTGGETQYF
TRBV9	CASSPRTSGRVGTDTQYF
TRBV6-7	CATLVGYTF
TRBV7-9	CASTQGDQPQHF
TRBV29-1	CSVVNNYEQYF
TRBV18	CASSPTVGLSGSATGTYEQYF
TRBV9	CASSKDRDYGYTF
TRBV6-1	CASSEGGGLASYGYTF
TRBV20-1	CSGEGTYEQYF
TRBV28	CASSSPAGGRETQYF
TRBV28	CASSRDRGGGQPQHF
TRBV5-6	CASSLQFTEAFF